This TCR beta chain was captured in a study of Graves' ophthalmopathy and Graves' hyperthyroidism. Germline loops: CDR1 SNHLY, CDR2 FYNNEI. The CDR3 is 15 residues long. The V segment lost 7 bases and the J segment 4 bases; nucleotides outside the gene matches: 10. This clonotype was counted at least ten times. Ineligible for inclusion were patients with other autoimmune diseases, uncontrolled infections, pregnancy or lactation. Out of about 11 ml of fresh peripheral blood, PBMCs were obtained. Amplified material comprised TCR beta CDR3 regions derived from RNA transcripts. HTBI primers were used in a first-round RT-PCR, which preceded a second-round multiplex PCR. TCRdb recomputed calls from the multiplex PCR reads with MiXCR, one row per CDR3 protein. The table records approximately 640,000 distinct CDR3 sequences, roughly 39% of them present only once.

This chain joins TRBV2 and TRBJ1-5; 7 nucleotides align to TRBD1. The TCR was taken from an adult man with Graves' ophthalmopathy. Material: peripheral blood. The CDR3 DNA reads as TGTGCCAGCACCCCTACAGGGGCCGGGAATCAGCCCCAGCATTTT. Its protein product is CASTPTGAGNQPQHF.